These 18 T cell receptor beta chains originate from one sample sequenced in a study of T-cell memory formation after mild COVID-19 (dated by TCRdb to the early 2020s). To prepare the library, 5' RACE was applied. The sample was run on an Illumina NovaSeq 6000. In TCRdb, the public reads were trimmed at Q25 with fastp and aligned with MiXCR, with productive beta chains retained. Each record represents a unique CDR3 protein, reported with the most common genes and DNA among its rows. The sample table contains fewer than 40,000 distinct CDR3 sequences; only one count was recorded for 10% to 12% of them. The top ten clonotypes cover around 30% of the sample. Sequenced sample: PBMCs or a T cell subset sorted from them (not recorded which). The receptors were sampled from a man aged 18 to 30 who had mild COVID-19 (a few samples of this study predate the infection). The sample titles of this study are shuffled in the database, so cell type and time point are left out; the donor was told from shared clones.

The count of this clonotype is one. The CDR3 DNA is TGTGCCAGCGGACAGGGGCCTGCTCTTGACTATGGCTACACCTTC. It translates to CASGQGPALDYGYTF. V usage is TRBV9 and J usage is TRBJ1-2; 9 nucleotides match TRBD1. CDR1 is SGDLS, CDR2 YYNGEE, per germline. CDR3 length equals 15 residues. V trimming: 7 bases; J trimming: 3 bases; junction bases outside the gene matches: 10.

This clonotype was seen many times. The rearrangement uses TRBV18 and TRBJ2-3; D gene ambiguous. Germline V lookup: CDR1 KGHSH, CDR2 LQKENI. V lost 0 bases, J lost 0 bases, and 10 bases lay in between. The CDR3 has 16 residues. CDR3 DNA sequence: TGTGCCAGCTCACCACCTAGGATTTTTAGCACAGATACGCAGTATTTT. Translating gives CASSPPRIFSTDTQYF.

The chain couples TRBV12-2 to TRBJ2-3; the table's TRBD2 call for D was not verified on the DNA. TRBV12-2 is a pseudogene locus. CDR3 length: 17 amino acids. The DNA for the CDR3 is TGTGCAAGTCGCCCATCATCGGGAGATTCTAGCACAGATACGCAGTATTTT. Its translation: CASRPSSGDSSTDTQYF.

Ten or more counts support this clonotype. The gene calls are TRBV7-2 and TRBJ1-3; TRBD1 is a possible D gene (5 bases). The CDR3 runs to 15 residues. With 7 bases removed from V and 0 bases from J, the gap between germline ends came to 13 bases. Looked up from germline, CDR1 is SGHTA and CDR2 is FQGNSA. The CDR3 protein is CASTRDGLSGNTIYF. CDR3 bases: TGTGCCAGCACCAGGGACGGTCTCTCTGGAAACACCATATATTTT.

This clonotype was recorded many times. The V and J genes are TRBV6-5 and TRBJ2-1, with a possible D match to TRBD1 (6 bases). Germline V gives CDR1 MNHEY, CDR2 SVGAGI. The V end was cut by 0 bases, the J end by 3 bases, with 9 bases between. CDR3 length: 15 residues. This chain's CDR3 is CASSYSAGVYNEQFF. The CDR3 DNA sequence: TGTGCCAGCAGTTACTCGGCAGGGGTCTACAATGAGCAGTTCTTC.

In this sample, this clonotype turned up many times. The V gene is TRBV7-2, the J gene TRBJ1-1; TRBD1 is a possible D gene (6 bases). There are 16 residues in the CDR3. V shed 4 bases and J shed 3 bases, with 18 bases lying between them. Germline V gene sequence: CDR1 SGHTA, CDR2 FQGNSA. The CDR3 reads CASSYHYWTEYTEAFF. The CDR3 DNA sequence: TGTGCCAGCAGCTACCACTATTGGACAGAATACACTGAAGCTTTCTTT.

This clonotype was recorded at least ten times. This chain uses TRBV2 with TRBJ2-3, with 8 bases lining up with TRBD1. V shed 10 bases, J shed 2 bases, and the junction held 2 bases outside the gene matches. Germline values: CDR1 SNHLY, CDR2 FYNNEI. The CDR3 consists of 12 residues. Here the CDR3 reads CATDRDTDTQYF. CDR3 bases: TGTGCCACGGACAGGGACACAGATACGCAGTATTTT.

CDR3 sequence (DNA): TGTGCCAGCAGCTACTATCTCGGCGGCGAGACCCAGTACTTC. Residues: CASSYYLGGETQYF. The rearrangement uses TRBV7-2 and TRBJ2-5; D is uncertain. The CDR3 is 14 residues long. The ends were cut back, 4 bases at V and 5 bases at J, with 14 bases in the middle. CDR1 SGHTA and CDR2 FQGNSA come from the germline V gene.

This clonotype was seen many times. V and J are TRBV6-6 and TRBJ1-5; a possible D gene is TRBD1 (5 bases). Germline CDR1 and CDR2: MNHNY and SVGAGI (reference sequence). V was pared by 4 bases and J by 4 bases, with 17 bases between. The CDR3 covers 16 residues. In DNA form, the CDR3 reads TGTGCCAGCAGTTTCGGCCCGGGGACGGGAAATCAGCCCCAGCATTTT. Translation gives CASSFGPGTGNQPQHF.

This clonotype has at least ten counts. The rearrangement joins TRBV7-3 to TRBJ2-5, with TRBD1 as a possible D gene (5 bases). The CDR3 runs 15 residues. Germline CDR1 reads SGHTA; CDR2 reads FQGTGA. Trimming cost V 5 bases and J 5 bases, with 18 bases left between them. The CDR3 spells CASSQTGPYGETQYF. DNA for the CDR3: TGTGCCAGCAGCCAAACAGGACCGTACGGGGAGACCCAGTACTTC.

Many counts were recorded for this clonotype. The V call is TRBV20-1, the J call TRBJ2-7; D is unclear. In germline, CDR1 is DFQATT, CDR2 SNEGSKA (reference sequence). CDR3 length: 15 amino acids. V was clipped by 1 base and J by 0 bases, with 13 bases between them. CDR3 protein: CSARACLPSSYEQYV. CDR3 DNA: TGCAGTGCTAGAGCCTGTCTTCCCAGCTCCTACGAGCAGTACGTC.

The rearrangement links TRBV5-1 to TRBJ1-2, with TRBD1 identical over 9 bases. After removal of 0 bases from V and 4 bases from J, the junction contained 7 bases not matched to a gene. CDR1 is SGHRS and CDR2 is YFSETQ in the germline V gene. This CDR3 comprises 16 residues. As DNA, the CDR3 is TGCGCCAGCAGCTTGGAGGCACAGGGGGCTCTCTATGGCTACACCTTC. This gives the protein CASSLEAQGALYGYTF.

This clonotype was recorded many times. The chain joins TRBV6-6 to TRBJ2-3, with D perhaps TRBD1 or TRBD2 (5 bases each). This CDR3 region has 17 residues. The germline V gene encodes CDR1 MNHNY and CDR2 SVGAGI (reference sequence). V was cut by 5 bases and J by 0 bases, with 18 bases left in between. The CDR3 reads CASSDAPGRSSTDTQYF. The DNA of the CDR3 is TGTGCCAGCAGTGACGCCCCGGGACGATCTAGCACAGATACGCAGTATTTT.

This clonotype was counted many times. V and J are TRBV27 and TRBJ1-4; D not resolved. The germline V gene has CDR1 MNHEY and CDR2 SMNVEV (reference sequence). V gave up 3 bases and J gave up 8 bases, with 16 bases separating them. The CDR3 extends over 15 amino acids. This CDR3 is CASSFNRGPGEKLFF. The CDR3 DNA sequence: TGTGCCAGCAGTTTTAATCGTGGACCCGGGGAAAAACTGTTTTTT.

The chain has TRBV5-1 and TRBJ1-1, with D maybe TRBD1 (5 bases). The CDR3 runs to 15 residues. From germline, CDR1 is SGHRS and CDR2 YFSETQ. V was cut by 3 bases and J by 3 bases, with 15 bases left in between. The chain's CDR3 is CASSWDGRGYTEAFF. The CDR3 DNA follows: TGCGCCAGCAGCTGGGACGGACGCGGTTACACTGAAGCTTTCTTT.

This chain links TRBV10-3 with TRBJ2-3; TRBD1 agrees at 8 bases. The CDR3 has 13 residues. From germline, CDR1 is ENHRY and CDR2 SYGVKD. V lost 6 bases to trimming and J lost 5 bases; unmatched junction nucleotides: 4. The CDR3 protein is CAISGQGGDTQYF. For the CDR3, the DNA is TGTGCCATCAGCGGACAGGGCGGAGATACGCAGTATTTT.

This clonotype was seen repeatedly, ten times or more. The chain recombines TRBV7-6 with TRBJ2-1; TRBD2 aligns across 11 bases. The germline V gene has CDR1 SGHVS and CDR2 FNYEAQ. V dropped 3 bases and J dropped 5; count of bases not matched to a gene: 6. This CDR3 has 16 residues. The CDR3 sequence is CASSFELAGDHNEQFF. CDR3 nucleotides: TGTGCCAGCAGCTTCGAACTAGCGGGGGACCACAATGAGCAGTTCTTC.

This clonotype turned up a few times. This rearrangement joins TRBV19 to TRBJ1-6; the match to TRBD1 covers 8 bases. Germline V gene lookup returns CDR1 LNHDA and CDR2 SQIVND (reference sequence). The CDR3 has 15 residues. Germline trimming cut 4 bases from V and 9 bases from J; bases unmatched to any gene: 8. The CDR3 DNA follows: TGTGCCAGTAGTACTCTATCAGGGGGCGGTTCACCCCTCCACTTT. Residues: CASSTLSGGGSPLHF.